This T cell receptor (beta chain) was recorded in a study of Ad26.COV2.S vaccination and SARS-CoV-2 variants. This clone was found a few times. Germline V gene sequence: CDR1 MNHNY, CDR2 SVGAGI (reference sequence). This CDR3 comprises 11 residues. Trimming cost V 4 bases and J 4 bases, with 4 bases left between them. Generated by immunoSEQ multiplex PCR, the TCRdb table keeps only in-frame clones and is missing some. Of about 680,000 clones in the sample, around 89% are singletons; the top ten hold roughly 1.5%. The treatment denotes: approximately 18 received Ad26.COV2.S at low or high dose, single or two shots; about five received placebo; per-sample allocation not given. It was on day 63 after the first vaccine or placebo injection that samples were taken.

The material was peripheral blood, obtained in a trial of Ad26.COV2.S vaccine versus placebo. The V call is TRBV6-6, the J call TRBJ1-1; no definite D call. The origin of this receptor is a person between 18 and 60 years old who received the Ad26.COV2.S COVID-19 vaccine or a placebo. Here the CDR3 DNA reads TGTGCCAGCAGTTTGAGCACTGAAGCTTTCTTT. Protein sequence: CASSLSTEAFF.